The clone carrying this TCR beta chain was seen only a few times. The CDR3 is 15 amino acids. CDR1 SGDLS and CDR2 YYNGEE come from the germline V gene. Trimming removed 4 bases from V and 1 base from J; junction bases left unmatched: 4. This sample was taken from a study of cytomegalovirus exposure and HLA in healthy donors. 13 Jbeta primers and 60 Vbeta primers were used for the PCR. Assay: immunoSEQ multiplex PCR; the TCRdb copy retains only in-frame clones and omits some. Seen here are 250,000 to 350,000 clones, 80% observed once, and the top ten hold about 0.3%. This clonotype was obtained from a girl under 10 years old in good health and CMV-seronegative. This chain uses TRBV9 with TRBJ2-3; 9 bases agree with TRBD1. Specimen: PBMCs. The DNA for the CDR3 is TGTGCCAGCAGCTTCCGGGACAGGGGCACAGATACGCAGTATTTT. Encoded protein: CASSFRDRGTDTQYF.